This T cell receptor beta chain was identified during a study of Graves' ophthalmopathy and Graves' hyperthyroidism. Study in general: No treatment had been given when peripheral blood was collected at initial diagnosis.

The TCR beta CDR3 regions underwent amplification from RNA transcripts. An initial RT-PCR round employing HTBI primers preceded a second-round multiplex PCR. Each CDR3 protein gets one entry after TCRdb re-called the multiplex PCR reads with MiXCR. The sample includes 600,000 to 650,000 distinct CDR3 sequences, 20% to 25% seen only once; the top ten take approximately 7%. The length of the CDR3 is 16 residues. Germline-derived CDR1 and CDR2 are LGHNT and FRNRAP. The V gene lost 0 bases and the J gene lost 5 bases, with 14 bases spanning the gap. Hyperthyroidism was considered stable when no ophthalmopathy appeared within 18 months of follow-up.

The chain is built from TRBV12-5 and TRBJ1-5; no reliable D call. This receptor was taken from a woman between 18 and 29 years old with stable Graves' hyperthyroidism. Some clones in this sample may be carry-over from other donors' samples. The sequencing input was peripheral blood. CDR3: CASGLVRKAGYQPQHF. CDR3 sequence (DNA): TGTGCTAGTGGTTTGGTACGGAAGGCCGGTTATCAGCCCCAGCATTTT.